These 14 T cell receptor beta chains were sequenced from one sample in a study of cytomegalovirus exposure and HLA in healthy donors. Some clones are missing from TCRdb's copy, which holds only in-frame ones; the method was immunoSEQ multiplex PCR. The data show around 61,000 clones, over 90% seen once. The sequencing sample was made of PBMCs. The receptors were gathered from a man aged 18-30 years in good health and CMV-seropositive.

The CDR3 DNA reads as TGTGCCAGCAGGGGCTCGGGGGGAAACACTGAAGCTTTCTTT. Amino acid sequence: CASRGSGGNTEAFF. V gene TRBV6-4 combines with J gene TRBJ1-1, with TRBD1 as a possible D gene (5 bases). This CDR3 is 14 amino acids long. Germline loops: CDR1 MRHNA, CDR2 SNTAGT. The V end lost 6 bases, the J end lost 2 bases, and 13 bases lay between the germline ends.

This rearrangement joins TRBV27 to TRBJ2-5; TRBD2 aligns across 11 bases. Germline V gene lookup returns CDR1 MNHEY and CDR2 SMNVEV (reference sequence). V dropped 3 bases and J dropped 3; count of bases not matched to a gene: 6. The CDR3 runs to 16 residues. The CDR3 loop reads CASSFMGLAEKETQYF. For the CDR3, the DNA is TGTGCCAGCAGTTTTATGGGACTAGCGGAAAAAGAGACCCAGTACTTC.

This sequence joins TRBV5-6 and TRBJ2-2; D may be TRBD2 (5 bases). Germline V gives CDR1 SGHDT, CDR2 YYEEEE. V shed 6 bases and J shed 7 bases, with 16 bases lying between them. The CDR3 totals 14 residues. This CDR3 reads CASTLGVWDGELFF. The CDR3 DNA follows: TGTGCCAGCACCCTCGGGGTTTGGGACGGGGAGCTGTTTTTT.

This chain connects TRBV5-8 to TRBJ1-2; D possibly corresponds to TRBD1 (6 bases). V lost 2 bases to trimming and J lost 1 base, with 9 bases between them. Germline values: CDR1 SGHTS, CDR2 YDEGEE. The CDR3 consists of 14 residues. The CDR3 protein is CASSFKGVNYGYTF. The CDR3 DNA follows: TGTGCCAGCAGCTTTAAGGGGGTTAACTATGGCTACACCTTC. The full variable domain, in which reference TRBV5-8 and TRBJ1-2 provide the parts outside the CDR3, is EAGVTQSPTHLIKTRGQQATLRCSPISGHTSVYWYQQALGLGLQFLLWYDEGEERNRGNFPPRFSGRQFPNYSSELNVNALELEDSALYLCASSFKGVNYGYTFGSGTRLTVV.

V is TRBV5-4 and J is TRBJ1-5; tentative D call: TRBD1 (6 bases). V lost 5 bases and J 4 bases, leaving 19 bases between the germline ends. The CDR3 is made up of 16 amino acids. Germline V lookup: CDR1 SGHNT, CDR2 YYREEE (reference sequence). The CDR3 DNA reads as TGTGCCAGCAGTCGGGGGGGGCAGGGAATGAATCAGCCCCAGCATTTT. It codes for CASSRGGQGMNQPQHF.

The chain uses TRBV5-4 and TRBJ2-6; 10 bases match TRBD2. This CDR3 region has 17 residues. From germline, CDR1 is SGHNT and CDR2 YYREEE (reference sequence). V was pared by 4 bases and J by 4 bases, with 8 bases of the junction left unmatched. CDR3 residues: CASSQSGRAAGANVLTF. DNA of the CDR3: TGTGCCAGCAGCCAGAGCGGGAGGGCCGCCGGGGCCAACGTCCTGACTTTC.

The V call is TRBV5-4, the J call TRBJ2-3, with TRBD2 matching 11 bases. The germline CDR1 and CDR2 sequences are SGHNT and YYREEE (reference sequence). The J segment lost 5 bases and the V segment lost 1 base, leaving 6 bases of the junction unmatched. CDR3 size: 16 residues. CDR3 in DNA: TGTGCCAGCAGCTTGAGTACTAGCGGGAGAGGAGATACGCAGTATTTT. Amino acid sequence: CASSLSTSGRGDTQYF.

The chain links TRBV9 to TRBJ2-1, with D possibly being TRBD2 (6 bases). Looked up from germline, CDR1 is SGDLS and CDR2 is YYNGEE. V was cut by 0 bases and J by 7 bases, with 14 bases left in between. This CDR3 has 15 amino acids. DNA of the CDR3: TGTGCCAGCAGCGTAGTTAGCGGACCTTTTAATGAGCAGTTCTTC. Translating it yields CASSVVSGPFNEQFF.

The V call is TRBV5-1, the J call TRBJ2-1; 9 nucleotides agree with TRBD2. Germline CDR1 reads SGHRS; CDR2 reads YFSETQ. The ends lost 6 bases at V and 8 bases at J; junction bases unmatched: 9. The CDR3 spans 14 residues. The CDR3 reads CASMISGSNDEQFF. Written as DNA, the CDR3 is TGCGCCAGCATGATTAGCGGGAGTAATGATGAGCAGTTCTTC. The full variable domain, completed using reference TRBV5-1 and TRBJ2-1, is KAGVTQTPRYLIKTRGQQVTLSCSPISGHRSVSWYQQTPGQGLQFLFEYFSETQRNKGNFPGRFSGRQFSNSRSEMNVSTLELGDSALYLCASMISGSNDEQFFGPGTRLTVL.

The genes are TRBV10-3 and TRBJ2-7; D perhaps matches TRBD2 (5 bases). Between the trimmed V and J ends, which lost 0 bases and 5 bases, there was a span of 17 bases. CDR1 is ENHRY, CDR2 SYGVKD, per germline. The CDR3 sequence is 16 residues long. This CDR3 reads CAISESGRGIKDEQYF. Written as DNA, the CDR3 is TGTGCCATCAGTGAGTCGGGTCGGGGAATAAAGGACGAGCAGTACTTC.

The chain has TRBV28 and TRBJ2-7; 7 nucleotides align to TRBD2. Germline loops: CDR1 MDHEN, CDR2 SYDVKM. The V segment lost 7 bases and the J segment 0 bases; nucleotides outside the gene matches: 15. The CDR3 is made up of 17 amino acids. This chain's CDR3 is CASTLGSTGRSSYEQYF. CDR3 DNA sequence: TGTGCCAGCACCCTGGGTTCGACCGGGAGGAGCTCCTACGAGCAGTACTTC.

On this clone itself: Other nucleotide sequences in the sample specify the same CDR3. V gene TRBV5-1 combines with J gene TRBJ2-7; 7 bases are shared with TRBD1. This CDR3 spans 12 amino acids. CDR1 and CDR2 (germline): SGHRS, YFSETQ. The ends lost 5 bases at V and 6 bases at J; junction bases unmatched: 5. The CDR3 protein is CASSFDRVEQYF. The CDR3 bases are TGCGCCAGCAGTTTTGACAGGGTCGAGCAGTACTTC.

This chain uses TRBV5-6 with TRBJ1-5; possibly TRBD1 for D (5 bases). The CDR3 consists of 16 residues. Germline values: CDR1 SGHDT, CDR2 YYEEEE. The V gene lost 6 bases and the J gene lost 4 bases, with 20 bases spanning the gap. CDR3 DNA sequence: TGTGCCAGCAACCCCCGGGGGGATTTAGGGAATCAGCCCCAGCATTTT. It is translated as CASNPRGDLGNQPQHF. The variable domain in full, with the rest retrieved from reference TRBV5-6 and TRBJ1-5, is DAGVTQSPTHLIKTRGQQVTLRCSPKSGHDTVSWYQQALGQGPQFIFQYYEEEERQRGNFPDRFSGHQFPNYSSELNVNALLLGDSALYLCASNPRGDLGNQPQHFGDGTRLSIL.

This chain joins TRBV29-1 and TRBJ2-7; TRBD1 aligns across 8 bases. With V trimmed by 6 bases and J by 3 bases, 10 bases remained unmatched. Germline loops: CDR1 SQVTM, CDR2 ANQGSEA. The CDR3 spans 14 residues. This chain's CDR3 is CSVAGTGNHYEQYF. In DNA, the CDR3 is TGCAGCGTGGCCGGGACAGGAAATCACTACGAGCAGTACTTC.